These 6 T cell receptor beta chains were sequenced from one sample in a study of T-cell memory formation after mild COVID-19. TCRdb re-called the 5' RACE reads with MiXCR, one entry per CDR3 protein. The top ten clones hold over 25% of a sample with tens of thousands of distinct CDR3 sequences, about 13% of them seen once. The material sequenced was PBMCs or a T cell subset sorted from them (not recorded which). The source is an adult woman who had mild COVID-19 (a few samples of this study predate the infection). Cell type and time point are not known.

This clonotype was picked up one time. The gene calls are TRBV11-1 and TRBJ2-5, with 7 bases fitting TRBD1. The CDR3 loop spans 17 amino acids. Germline V gene data show CDR1 as SGHAT and CDR2 as FQDESV (reference sequence). V lost 3 bases, J lost 2 bases, and 12 bases stayed unmatched. CDR3: CASSFLRDSLGQETQYF. CDR3 DNA sequence: TGTGCCAGCAGCTTTCTCCGGGACAGCCTTGGGCAAGAGACCCAGTACTTC. Supplemented by reference TRBV11-1 and TRBJ2-5, the full variable domain reads EAEVAQSPRYKITEKSQAVAFWCDPISGHATLYWYRQILGQGPELLVQFQDESVVDDSQLPKDRFSAERLKGVDSTLKIQPAELGDSAMYLCASSFLRDSLGQETQYFGPGTRLLVL.

V and J are TRBV29-1 and TRBJ2-5, with 11 bases matching TRBD1. Germline CDR1 is SQVTM and CDR2 is ANQGSEA. Germline trimming cut 6 bases from V and 4 bases from J; bases unmatched to any gene: 13. CDR3 length: 16 residues. DNA for the CDR3: TGCAGCGTCGTGGGACAGGGGGTTGTCGGTTTAGAGACCCAGTACTTC. It encodes CSVVGQGVVGLETQYF.

This chain connects TRBV6-5 to TRBJ2-7; D remains ambiguous. This CDR3 is 11 amino acids long. CDR1 is MNHEY and CDR2 is SVGAGI in the germline V gene. Trimming removed 8 bases from V and 6 bases from J, with 11 bases in between. Here the CDR3 reads CASGTLGEQYF. Written as DNA, the CDR3 is TGTGCCAGCGGTACACTGGGCGAGCAGTACTTC.

This clonotype was picked up a small number of times. This chain links TRBV3-1 with TRBJ1-1, with no clear D. The germline V gene has CDR1 LGHDT and CDR2 YNNKEL (reference sequence). The CDR3 is made up of 12 amino acids. V lost 1 base to trimming and J lost 7 bases, with 7 bases between them. CDR3 DNA: TGTGCCAGCAGCCAAGTCGGGATTGAAGCTTTCTTT. Translating it yields CASSQVGIEAFF. Variable domain in full (rest from reference TRBV3-1 and TRBJ1-1): DTAVSQTPKYLVTQMGNDKSIKCEQNLGHDTMYWYKQDSKKFLKIMFSYNNKELIINETVPNRFSPKSPDKAHLNLHINSLELGDSAVYFCASSQVGIEAFFGQGTRLTVV.

This clonotype was detected a few times. The chain couples TRBV5-6 to TRBJ2-3; D might be TRBD2 (6 bases). Germline V gene sequence: CDR1 SGHDT, CDR2 YYEEEE. The V end lost 4 bases, the J end lost 2 bases, and 11 bases lay between the germline ends. This CDR3 is built from 14 residues. CDR3 sequence (DNA): TGTGCCAGCAGCCAAGGACTATACACAGATACGCAGTATTTT. Translated: CASSQGLYTDTQYF.

This clonotype was detected a few times. This chain joins TRBV4-2 and TRBJ2-1; D call uncertain. Per the germline V gene, CDR1 is LGHNA and CDR2 is YNFKEQ. Trimming took off 1 base at V and 9 bases at J, with 4 bases between the two ends. The CDR3 is 11 residues long. Written as DNA, the CDR3 is TGTGCCAGCAGCCAAGGACTTGAGCAGTTCTTC. This codes for CASSQGLEQFF.